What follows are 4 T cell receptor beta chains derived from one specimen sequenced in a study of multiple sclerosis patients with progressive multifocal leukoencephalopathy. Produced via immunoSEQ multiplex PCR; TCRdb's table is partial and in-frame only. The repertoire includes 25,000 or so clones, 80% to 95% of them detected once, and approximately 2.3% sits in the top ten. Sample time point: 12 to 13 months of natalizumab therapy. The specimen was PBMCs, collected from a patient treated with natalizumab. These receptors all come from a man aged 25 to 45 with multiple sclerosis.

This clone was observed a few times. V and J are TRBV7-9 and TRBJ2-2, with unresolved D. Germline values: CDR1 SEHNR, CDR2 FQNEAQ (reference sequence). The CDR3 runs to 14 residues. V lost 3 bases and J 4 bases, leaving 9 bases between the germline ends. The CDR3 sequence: CASSFGRSTGELFF. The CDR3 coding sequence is TGTGCCAGCAGCTTCGGACGGTCCACCGGGGAGCTGTTTTTT.

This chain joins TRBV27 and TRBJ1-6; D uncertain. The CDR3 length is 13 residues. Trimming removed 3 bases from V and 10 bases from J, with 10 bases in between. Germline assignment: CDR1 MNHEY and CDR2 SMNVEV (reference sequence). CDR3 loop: CASSLGFGSPLHF. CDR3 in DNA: TGTGCCAGCAGTTTGGGTTTCGGGTCACCCCTCCACTTT.

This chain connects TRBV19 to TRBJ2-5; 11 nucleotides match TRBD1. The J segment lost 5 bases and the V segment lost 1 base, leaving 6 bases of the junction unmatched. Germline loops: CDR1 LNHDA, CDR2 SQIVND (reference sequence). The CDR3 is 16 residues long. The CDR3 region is CASSIGTGTGGETQYF. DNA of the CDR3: TGTGCCAGTAGTATAGGGACCGGGACAGGGGGGGAGACCCAGTACTTC. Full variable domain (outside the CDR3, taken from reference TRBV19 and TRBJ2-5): DGGITQSPKYLFRKEGQNVTLSCEQNLNHDAMYWYRQDPGQGLRLIYYSQIVNDFQKGDIAEGYSVSREKKESFPLTVTSAQKNPTAFYLCASSIGTGTGGETQYFGPGTRLLVL.

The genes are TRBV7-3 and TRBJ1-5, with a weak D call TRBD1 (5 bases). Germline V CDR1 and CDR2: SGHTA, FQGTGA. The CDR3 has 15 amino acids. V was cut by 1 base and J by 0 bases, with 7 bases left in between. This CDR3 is CASSLKGDSNQPQHF. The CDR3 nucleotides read TGTGCCAGCAGCTTAAAAGGGGATAGCAATCAGCCCCAGCATTTT.